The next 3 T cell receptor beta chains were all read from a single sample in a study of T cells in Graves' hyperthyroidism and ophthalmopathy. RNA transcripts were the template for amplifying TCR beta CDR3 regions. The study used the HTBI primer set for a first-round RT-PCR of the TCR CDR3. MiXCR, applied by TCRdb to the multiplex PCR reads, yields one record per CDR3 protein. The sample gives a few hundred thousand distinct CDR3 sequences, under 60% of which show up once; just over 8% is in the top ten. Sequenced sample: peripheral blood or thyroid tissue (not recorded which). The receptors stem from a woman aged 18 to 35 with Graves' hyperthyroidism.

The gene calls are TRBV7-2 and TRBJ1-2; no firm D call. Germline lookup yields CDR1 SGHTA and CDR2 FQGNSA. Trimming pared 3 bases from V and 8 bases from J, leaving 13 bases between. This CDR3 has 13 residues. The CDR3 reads CASSFDGAEGYTF. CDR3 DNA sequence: TGTGCCAGCAGCTTTGACGGAGCCGAGGGCTACACCTTC. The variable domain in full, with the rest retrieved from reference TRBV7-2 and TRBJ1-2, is GAGVSQSPSNKVTEKGKDVELRCDPISGHTALYWYRQSLGQGLEFLIYFQGNSAPDKSGLPSDRFSAERTGGSVSTLTIQRTQQEDSAVYLCASSFDGAEGYTFGSGTRLTVV.

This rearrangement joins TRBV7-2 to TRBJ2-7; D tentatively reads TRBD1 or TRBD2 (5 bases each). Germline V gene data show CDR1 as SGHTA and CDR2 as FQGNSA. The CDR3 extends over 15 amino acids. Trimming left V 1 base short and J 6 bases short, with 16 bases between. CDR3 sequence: CASSLVGERLLEQYF. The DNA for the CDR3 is TGTGCCAGCAGCTTAGTAGGGGAGAGGCTGCTCGAGCAGTACTTC.

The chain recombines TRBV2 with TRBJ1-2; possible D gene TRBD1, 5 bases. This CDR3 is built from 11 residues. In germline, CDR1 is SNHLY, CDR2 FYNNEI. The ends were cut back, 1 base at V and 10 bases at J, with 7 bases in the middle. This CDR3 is CASSEETDYTF. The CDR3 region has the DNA TGTGCCAGCAGTGAAGAGACAGACTACACCTTC.